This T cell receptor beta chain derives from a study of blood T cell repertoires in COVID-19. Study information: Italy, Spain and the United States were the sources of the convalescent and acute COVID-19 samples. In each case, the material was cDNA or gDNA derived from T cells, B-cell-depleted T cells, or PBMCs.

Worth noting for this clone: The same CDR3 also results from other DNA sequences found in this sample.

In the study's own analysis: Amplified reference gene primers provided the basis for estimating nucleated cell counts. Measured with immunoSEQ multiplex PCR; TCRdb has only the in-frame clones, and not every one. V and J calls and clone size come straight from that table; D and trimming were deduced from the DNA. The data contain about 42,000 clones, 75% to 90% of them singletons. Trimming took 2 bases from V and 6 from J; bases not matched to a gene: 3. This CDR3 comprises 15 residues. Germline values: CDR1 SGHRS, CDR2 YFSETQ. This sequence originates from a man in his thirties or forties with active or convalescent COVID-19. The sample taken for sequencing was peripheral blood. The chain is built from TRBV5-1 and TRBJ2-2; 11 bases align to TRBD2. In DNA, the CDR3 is TGCGCCAGCAGCTTAACTAGCGGGAGTTCCGGGGAGCTGTTTTTT. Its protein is CASSLTSGSSGELFF.